This T cell receptor (beta chain) emerged from a study of regulatory T cells in long-lasting Graves disease. General study findings and limits: Favored usage of TRBV28, TRBJ1-2 and TRBJ2-5 was recorded in persistent disease.

Trimming stripped 5 bases from V and 2 bases from J, with 24 bases between. The V gene's germline CDR1 is MDHEN and CDR2 SYDVKM. The CDR3 loop spans 18 amino acids. The time point is: newly diagnosed GD, antithyroid drugs for less than 3 months. Following extraction of RNA from PBMCs, that RNA was used to make the TCR library. One endocrinology department in Xi'an, China, was where patients came from. CDR3-region Arm-PCR and iRepertoire HTBI primers produced the TCR beta libraries. MiXCR was run by TCRdb on the multiplex PCR reads, yielding one entry per CDR3 protein. The data hold over 450,000 distinct CDR3 sequences, with more than 10% observed a single time. In this sample, this clonotype turned up many times. What it recognizes is unknown. The data were also submitted as part of a second study, on T cells in Graves' hyperthyroidism and ophthalmopathy. That work states: HTBI primers drove first-round RT-PCR of the TCR CDR3. Ophthalmopathy got predicted by the model a median roughly 6.1 months before its onset.

This sample comprised peripheral blood mononuclear cells (PBMCs), obtained at new diagnosis, from a patient treated with antithyroid drugs. The chain is built from TRBV28 and TRBJ2-5, with D perhaps matching TRBD1 or TRBD2 (5 bases each). The TCR comes from a young woman with Graves disease. CDR3 sequence (DNA): TGTGCCAGCAGTCCAGGGACGTCTCAAGGGTCGGCGCAAGAGACCCAGTACTTC. Translation gives CASSPGTSQGSAQETQYF.